This T cell receptor beta chain came from a study of cytomegalovirus exposure and HLA in healthy donors. Primers included in the PCR were 60 Vbeta and 13 Jbeta primers. Clones were read by immunoSEQ multiplex PCR, and TCRdb kept only the in-frame ones, dropping some. The sample has approximately 190,000 clones, approximately 80% seen once. From germline, CDR1 is LNHDA and CDR2 SQIVND (reference sequence). This CDR3 contains 14 residues. V gave up 6 bases and J gave up 1 base, with 12 bases separating them. This clone was found a few times. This TCR was recovered from a woman aged 50 to 65 in good health and CMV-seropositive. Sequences were obtained from PBMCs. The chain recombines TRBV19 with TRBJ1-1; D perhaps matches TRBD1 (6 bases). The CDR3 nucleotides read TGTGCCAGTAGAAACCCGGGACAGAACACTGAAGCTTTCTTT. This codes for CASRNPGQNTEAFF. Complete variable domain (other parts from reference TRBV19 and TRBJ1-1): DGGITQSPKYLFRKEGQNVTLSCEQNLNHDAMYWYRQDPGQGLRLIYYSQIVNDFQKGDIAEGYSVSREKKESFPLTVTSAQKNPTAFYLCASRNPGQNTEAFFGQGTRLTVV.